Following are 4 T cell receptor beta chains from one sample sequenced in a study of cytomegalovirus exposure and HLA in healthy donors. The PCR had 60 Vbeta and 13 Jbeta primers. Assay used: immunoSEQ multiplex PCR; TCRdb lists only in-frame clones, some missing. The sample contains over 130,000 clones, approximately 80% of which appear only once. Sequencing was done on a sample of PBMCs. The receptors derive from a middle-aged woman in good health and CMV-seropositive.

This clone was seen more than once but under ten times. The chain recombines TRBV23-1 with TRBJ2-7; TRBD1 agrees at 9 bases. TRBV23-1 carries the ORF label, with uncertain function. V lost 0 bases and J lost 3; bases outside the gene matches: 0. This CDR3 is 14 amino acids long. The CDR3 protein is CASSQSGQGYEQYF. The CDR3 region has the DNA TGCGCCAGCAGTCAATCGGGACAGGGCTACGAGCAGTACTTC.

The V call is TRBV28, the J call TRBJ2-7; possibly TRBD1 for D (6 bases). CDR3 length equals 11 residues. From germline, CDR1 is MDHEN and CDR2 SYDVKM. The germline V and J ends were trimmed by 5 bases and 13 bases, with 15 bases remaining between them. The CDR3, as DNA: TGTGCCAGCAGTGGTGCCCGGGACACCTACTTC. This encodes CASSGARDTYF.

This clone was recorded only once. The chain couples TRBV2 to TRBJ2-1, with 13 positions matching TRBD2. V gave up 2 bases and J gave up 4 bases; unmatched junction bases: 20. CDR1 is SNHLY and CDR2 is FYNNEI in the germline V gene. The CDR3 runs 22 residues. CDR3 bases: TGTGCCAGCAGTGAATCGGCCAGGGGGCTCGGGACTAGCGGGGATGGATACAATGAGCAGTTCTTC. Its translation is CASSESARGLGTSGDGYNEQFF.

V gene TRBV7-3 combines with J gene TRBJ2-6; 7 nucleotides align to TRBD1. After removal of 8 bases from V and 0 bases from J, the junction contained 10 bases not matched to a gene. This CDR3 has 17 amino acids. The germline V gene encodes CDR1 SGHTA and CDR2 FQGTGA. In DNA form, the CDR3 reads TGTGCCAGCGGATACAGGGGTCGGAGCTCTGGGGCCAACGTCCTGACTTTC. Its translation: CASGYRGRSSGANVLTF.